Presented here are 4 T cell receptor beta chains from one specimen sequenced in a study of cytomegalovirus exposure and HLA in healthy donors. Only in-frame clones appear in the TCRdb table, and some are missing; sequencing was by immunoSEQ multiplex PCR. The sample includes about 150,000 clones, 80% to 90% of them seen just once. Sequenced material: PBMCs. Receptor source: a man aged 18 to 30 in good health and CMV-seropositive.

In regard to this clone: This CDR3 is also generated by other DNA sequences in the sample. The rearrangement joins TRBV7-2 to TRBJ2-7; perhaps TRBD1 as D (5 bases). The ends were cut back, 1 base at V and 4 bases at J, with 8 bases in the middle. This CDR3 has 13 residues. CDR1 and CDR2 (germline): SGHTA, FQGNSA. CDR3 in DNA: TGTGCCAGCAGCTTAGGACAGATTTACGAGCAGTACTTC. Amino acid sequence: CASSLGQIYEQYF.

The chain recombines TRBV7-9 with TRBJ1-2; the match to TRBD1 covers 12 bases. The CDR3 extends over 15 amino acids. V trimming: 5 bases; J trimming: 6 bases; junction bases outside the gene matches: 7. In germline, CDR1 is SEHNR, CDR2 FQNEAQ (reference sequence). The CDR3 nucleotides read TGTGCCAGCAGCCCCCGGGACAGGGGGCTTGATGGCTACACCTTC. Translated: CASSPRDRGLDGYTF.

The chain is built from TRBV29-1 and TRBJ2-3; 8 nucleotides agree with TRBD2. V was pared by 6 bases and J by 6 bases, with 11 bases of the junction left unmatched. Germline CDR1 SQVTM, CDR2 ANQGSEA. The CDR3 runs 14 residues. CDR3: CSVRGGTRSDTQYF. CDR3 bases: TGCAGCGTCCGGGGGGGGACTAGATCCGATACGCAGTATTTT.

CDR3 nucleotides: TGTGCCAGCAGCCCGACCTGGGGGGGCGTGAATGAAGCTTTCTTT. This encodes CASSPTWGGVNEAFF. The V and J genes are TRBV5-4 and TRBJ1-1; maybe TRBD1 (6 bases). V lost 4 bases, J lost 7 bases, and 20 bases lay in between. Germline CDR1 SGHNT, CDR2 YYREEE (reference sequence). The CDR3 covers 15 residues.